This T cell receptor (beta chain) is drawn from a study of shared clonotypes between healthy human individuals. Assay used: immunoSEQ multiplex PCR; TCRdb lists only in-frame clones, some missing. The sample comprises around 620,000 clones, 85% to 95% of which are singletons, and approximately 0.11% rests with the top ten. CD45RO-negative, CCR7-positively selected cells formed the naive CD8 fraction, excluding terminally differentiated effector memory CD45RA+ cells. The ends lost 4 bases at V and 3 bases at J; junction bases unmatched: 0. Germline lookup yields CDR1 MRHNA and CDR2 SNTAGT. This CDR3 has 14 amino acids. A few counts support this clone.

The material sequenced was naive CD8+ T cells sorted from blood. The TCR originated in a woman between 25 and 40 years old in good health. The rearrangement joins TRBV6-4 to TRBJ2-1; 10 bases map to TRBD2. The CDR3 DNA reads TGTGCCAGCAGTGCTAGCGGGAGCTACAATGAGCAGTTCTTC. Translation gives CASSASGSYNEQFF.